The rows below give T cell receptor beta chains drawn from one sample of a study of OX40 agonist ivuxolimab in advanced cancers. Profiling relied on immunoSEQ multiplex PCR, and the TCRdb table lists in-frame clones only, not all of them. The sample carries around 99,000 clones, 80% to 95% recorded once. The specimen comprised CD4+ or CD8+ T cells sorted from blood, sampled in a trial of the OX40 agonist ivuxolimab. These receptors were collected from an adult with an advanced solid tumor such as melanoma, head and neck, liver or kidney cancer. The CDR3 runs from the conserved cysteine through the conserved F or W. The D gene is left open where the match is weak. Size tells how often a clone was seen (once, few, many) or the class of an expanded clone, and some rows leave it out.

j_gene: TRBJ1-5
d_gene: .
abundance: .
v_gene: TRBV7-2
CDR3aa: CASSLNRTPQPQHF
CDR3nt: TGTGCCAGCAGCTTGAATCGGACACCTCAGCCCCAGCATTTT

j_gene: TRBJ2-3
d_gene: .
abundance: .
v_gene: TRBV7-3
CDR3aa: CASSLMTGPRTDTQYF
CDR3nt: TGTGCCAGCAGCTTAATGACGGGCCCGAGGACAGATACGCAGTATTTT

j_gene: TRBJ1-4
d_gene: .
abundance: .
v_gene: TRBV18
CDR3aa: CASSPNGSQGGKLFF
CDR3nt: TGTGCCAGCTCACCAAATGGCAGCCAAGGAGGAAAACTGTTTTTT

j_gene: TRBJ2-3
d_gene: .
abundance: once
v_gene: TRBV7-7
CDR3aa: CASSLGGHSTDTQYF
CDR3nt: TGTGCTAGCAGCTTAGGAGGACATTCCACAGATACGCAGTATTTT

j_gene: TRBJ1-1
d_gene: .
abundance: once
v_gene: TRBV5-8
CDR3aa: CASSLWVGGFF
CDR3nt: TGTGCCAGCAGCTTGTGGGTTGGCGGTTTCTTT

j_gene: TRBJ1-3
d_gene: .
abundance: .
v_gene: TRBV5-6
CDR3aa: CASSLALTGVSGNTIYF
CDR3nt: TGTGCCAGCAGCTTGGCCCTGACAGGCGTCTCTGGAAACACCATATATTTT

j_gene: TRBJ2-2
d_gene: .
abundance: .
v_gene: TRBV7-2
CDR3aa: CASSLDKNTGELFF
CDR3nt: TGTGCCAGCAGCTTAGATAAGAACACCGGGGAGCTGTTTTTT

j_gene: TRBJ2-7
d_gene: TRBD2
abundance: .
v_gene: TRBV10-3
CDR3aa: CAIRSSGSQGSYEQYF
CDR3nt: TGTGCCATCAGGTCTAGCGGGAGTCAGGGGTCCTACGAGCAGTACTTC

j_gene: TRBJ1-1
d_gene: TRBD1
abundance: once
v_gene: TRBV7-8
CDR3aa: CASSSSGGLTEAFF
CDR3nt: TGTGCCAGCAGCTCATCAGGGGGACTAACTGAAGCTTTCTTT

j_gene: TRBJ1-6
d_gene: .
abundance: .
v_gene: TRBV18
CDR3aa: CASSPPSGEGSPLHF
CDR3nt: TGTGCCAGCTCACCACCGTCAGGGGAGGGTTCACCCCTCCACTTT

j_gene: TRBJ1-1
d_gene: .
abundance: .
v_gene: TRBV11-2
CDR3aa: CASSLRGGGYTEAFF
CDR3nt: TGTGCCAGCAGCTTAAGGGGGGGAGGGTACACTGAAGCTTTCTTT

j_gene: TRBJ2-3
d_gene: .
abundance: .
v_gene: TRBV7-3
CDR3aa: CASSLSRSTDTQYF
CDR3nt: TGTGCCAGCAGCTTATCACGCAGCACAGATACGCAGTATTTT

j_gene: TRBJ2-3
d_gene: TRBD2
abundance: .
v_gene: TRBV10-3
CDR3aa: CAIATSGTDTQYF
CDR3nt: TGTGCCATTGCGACTAGCGGCACAGATACGCAGTATTTT

j_gene: TRBJ2-3
d_gene: TRBD2
abundance: .
v_gene: TRBV5-4
CDR3aa: CASSWKTSGYTDTQYF
CDR3nt: TGTGCCAGCAGCTGGAAGACTAGCGGATACACAGATACGCAGTATTTT

j_gene: TRBJ1-5
d_gene: .
abundance: .
v_gene: TRBV27
CDR3aa: CASSPGQGEVQPQHF
CDR3nt: TGTGCCAGCAGTCCGGGACAAGGCGAGGTTCAGCCCCAGCATTTT

j_gene: TRBJ2-7
d_gene: TRBD1
abundance: .
v_gene: TRBV7-2
CDR3aa: CASSPWTGGVYEQYF
CDR3nt: TGTGCCAGCAGCCCGTGGACAGGGGGCGTGTACGAGCAGTACTTC

j_gene: TRBJ2-1
d_gene: TRBD1
abundance: .
v_gene: TRBV5-8
CDR3aa: CASSSTSTGDRFF
CDR3nt: TGTGCCAGCAGCAGTACATCGACAGGGGACCGGTTCTTC

j_gene: TRBJ1-1
d_gene: .
abundance: .
v_gene: TRBV19
CDR3aa: CASSLTFTEAFF
CDR3nt: TGTGCCAGTAGCCTTACTTTTACTGAAGCTTTCTTT

j_gene: TRBJ1-1
d_gene: TRBD1
abundance: many
v_gene: TRBV28
CDR3aa: CASSSRMDRGYAEAFF
CDR3nt: TGTGCCAGCAGTTCTCGCATGGACAGGGGGTACGCTGAAGCTTTCTTT

j_gene: TRBJ1-4
d_gene: .
abundance: .
v_gene: TRBV7-9
CDR3aa: CASSPAGTRGEKLFF
CDR3nt: TGCGCCAGCAGCCCGGCCGGGACCAGGGGCGAAAAACTGTTTTTT

j_gene: TRBJ1-1
d_gene: TRBD1
abundance: .
v_gene: TRBV6-1
CDR3aa: CASSERGQAGQAFF
CDR3nt: TGTGCCAGCAGTGAAAGGGGACAGGCAGGGCAAGCTTTCTTT

j_gene: TRBJ2-3
d_gene: .
abundance: .
v_gene: TRBV19
CDR3aa: CASSIRGVPDTQYF
CDR3nt: TGTGCCAGTAGTATAAGAGGGGTCCCAGATACGCAGTATTTT

j_gene: TRBJ1-2
d_gene: .
abundance: .
v_gene: TRBV28
CDR3aa: CASSRSMVPIYGYTF
CDR3nt: TGTGCCAGCAGCCGATCCATGGTGCCCATCTATGGCTACACCTTC

j_gene: TRBJ1-6
d_gene: .
abundance: .
v_gene: TRBV5-4
CDR3aa: CASSLDAKQGTPLHF
CDR3nt: TGTGCCAGCAGCTTGGACGCCAAACAGGGAACACCCCTCCACTTT

j_gene: TRBJ2-1
d_gene: .
abundance: .
v_gene: TRBV7-6
CDR3aa: CASSSGPSSYNEQFF
CDR3nt: TGTGCCAGCAGCTCGGGGCCTAGCTCCTACAATGAGCAGTTCTTC

j_gene: TRBJ1-4
d_gene: .
abundance: .
v_gene: TRBV27
CDR3aa: CASSLIVNSVANEKLFF
CDR3nt: TGTGCCAGCAGTTTAATTGTAAATTCGGTAGCTAATGAAAAACTGTTTTTT

j_gene: TRBJ2-1
d_gene: .
abundance: .
v_gene: TRBV18
CDR3aa: CASSSRVLDYNEQFF
CDR3nt: TGTGCCAGCTCATCGAGGGTTTTAGACTACAATGAGCAGTTCTTC

j_gene: TRBJ2-1
d_gene: .
abundance: once
v_gene: TRBV7-8
CDR3aa: CASSYRRGGADEQFF
CDR3nt: TGTGCCAGCAGCTATCGTAGAGGGGGAGCCGATGAGCAGTTCTTC

j_gene: TRBJ2-3
d_gene: TRBD1
abundance: few
v_gene: TRBV25-1
CDR3aa: CASSAQQGVADTQYF
CDR3nt: TGTGCCAGCAGTGCCCAACAGGGGGTTGCAGATACGCAGTATTTT

j_gene: TRBJ1-1
d_gene: .
abundance: .
v_gene: TRBV10-2
CDR3aa: CASSERGFNTEAFF
CDR3nt: TGCGCCAGCAGTGAAAGGGGATTTAACACTGAAGCTTTCTTT

j_gene: TRBJ1-1
d_gene: .
abundance: .
v_gene: TRBV16
CDR3aa: CASRRLGTEAFF
CDR3nt: TGTGCCAGCAGACGACTGGGGACTGAAGCTTTCTTT

j_gene: TRBJ1-4
d_gene: TRBD1
abundance: .
v_gene: TRBV25-1
CDR3aa: CASTDDRQGAWKLFF
CDR3nt: TGTGCCAGCACCGACGATCGCCAGGGGGCTTGGAAACTGTTTTTT

j_gene: TRBJ2-5
d_gene: TRBD1
abundance: .
v_gene: TRBV5-4
CDR3aa: CASSRGGQGRETQYF
CDR3nt: TGTGCCAGCAGCCGCGGCGGACAGGGTCGGGAGACCCAGTACTTC

j_gene: TRBJ2-5
d_gene: TRBD1
abundance: .
v_gene: TRBV5-4
CDR3aa: CASSGTTGLETQYF
CDR3nt: TGTGCCAGCAGCGGAACGACAGGGTTGGAGACCCAGTACTTC

j_gene: TRBJ1-1
d_gene: .
abundance: .
v_gene: TRBV29-1
CDR3aa: CSVEGWGTNTEAFF
CDR3nt: TGCAGCGTTGAGGGGTGGGGGACGAACACTGAAGCTTTCTTT